The rows below give T cell receptor beta chains drawn from one sample of a study. TCRdb fed the RT-PCR reads into MiXCR, producing one record per CDR3 protein. This sample yields 550,000 to 750,000 distinct CDR3 sequences, of which approximately 15% are seen a single time; roughly 3.9% belongs to the top ten. The sequencing input was memory CD4+ T cells from blood. These receptors came from a female donor in good health, serving as a healthy control. The CDR3 runs from the conserved cysteine through the conserved F or W. Fields, in order: V gene, D gene, J gene, clone size, CDR3 protein, CDR3 DNA. A D gene is named only where the DNA matches it firmly. Only part of the rows carry a size: once, few, many, or a class if the clone is expanded.

>TRBV7-6|NA|TRBJ2-1|NA
CASSLRVRALWDEQFF
TGTGCCAGCAGCTTAAGGGTCCGGGCCTTATGGGATGAGCAGTTCTTC
>TRBV5-1|TRBD1|TRBJ2-1|many
CASSSGQGRELGQFF
TGCGCCAGCAGCTCTGGACAGGGCCGGGAATTAGGGCAGTTCTTC
>TRBV20-1|NA|TRBJ2-4|NA
CSFWDGAKNIQYF
TGCAGTTTTTGGGACGGAGCCAAAAACATTCAGTACTTC
>TRBV29-1|TRBD1|TRBJ2-7|many
CSAAGQAAYEQYF
TGCAGCGCCGCGGGACAGGCCGCCTACGAGCAGTACTTC
>TRBV9|NA|TRBJ1-3|NA
CASSAVIGAGNTIYF
TGTGCCAGCAGCGCCGTCATAGGGGCTGGAAACACCATATATTTT
>TRBV5-1|NA|TRBJ2-5|many
CASTDSQETQYF
TGCGCCAGCACCGACAGTCAAGAGACCCAGTACTTC
>TRBV30|TRBD1|TRBJ1-2|once
CAWAAGQGWNGYTF
TGTGCCTGGGCGGCGGGACAGGGTTGGAATGGCTACACCTTC
>TRBV6-5|TRBD1|TRBJ2-7|NA
CASRTGQHYEQYF
TGTGCCAGCAGGACGGGACAGCACTACGAGCAGTACTTC
>TRBV6-5|NA|TRBJ1-2|many
CASSTGRNGYTF
TGTGCCAGCAGTACAGGACGGAATGGCTACACCTTC
>TRBV14|TRBD1|TRBJ2-7|NA
CASSQVGGDRGRRKNF
TGTGCCAGCAGCCAAGTTGGGGGGGACAGGGGGCGCAGGAAGAACTTC
>TRBV12-3/TRBV12-4|NA|TRBJ2-1|few
CASTSGADNEQFF
TGTGCCAGCACCTCCGGGGCGGACAATGAGCAGTTCTTC
>TRBV9|NA|TRBJ1-2|once
CASSGGLYGYTF
TGTGCCAGCAGCGGCGGCCTATATGGCTACACCTTC
>TRBV7-2|TRBD2|TRBJ2-4|NA
CASSRTSGRIRNIQYF
TGTGCCAGCAGCCGGACTAGCGGGAGAATAAGAAACATTCAGTACTTC
>TRBV20-1|NA|TRBJ1-4|many
CSASNGRDEKLFF
TGCAGTGCTAGTAACGGGCGGGATGAAAAACTGTTTTTT
>TRBV9|TRBD2|TRBJ2-3|few
CASSVREGVSTDTQYF
TGTGCCAGCAGCGTAAGGGAGGGAGTGAGCACAGATACGCAGTATTTT
>TRBV27|TRBD1|TRBJ1-6|few
CASSFWTGEGNSPLHF
TGTGCCAGCAGTTTTTGGACAGGGGAGGGTAATTCACCCCTCCACTTT
>TRBV20-1|NA|TRBJ1-2|few
CSATGYNYGYTF
TGCAGTGCGACAGGCTACAACTATGGCTACACCTTC
>TRBV12-3/TRBV12-4|NA|TRBJ2-1|many
CASSSLALDNEQFF
TGTGCCAGCAGTTCCCTAGCACTAGACAATGAGCAGTTCTTC
>TRBV20-1|TRBD2|TRBJ2-1|NA
CSAPSRGLAGGRYNEQFF
TGCAGTGCGCCCTCGAGGGGCTTAGCGGGGGGTCGTTACAATGAGCAGTTCTTC
>TRBV15|NA|TRBJ2-3|few
CATSYSTDTQYF
TGTGCCACCAGTTATAGCACAGATACGCAGTATTTT
>TRBV29-1|NA|TRBJ1-1|many
CSVLSEVNTEAFF
TGCAGCGTGCTTAGTGAAGTGAACACTGAAGCTTTCTTT
>TRBV10-3|NA|TRBJ1-1|many
CAIKGDTEAFF
TGTGCCATCAAAGGAGACACTGAAGCTTTCTTT
>TRBV6-1|NA|TRBJ1-2|few
CASSEEAAAPYGYTF
TGTGCCAGCAGTGAAGAGGCGGCAGCCCCCTATGGCTACACCTTC
>TRBV19|TRBD1|TRBJ1-5|few
CASSRVGGRDQPQHF
TGTGCCAGTAGTAGAGTAGGGGGCAGGGATCAGCCCCAGCATTTT
>TRBV2|NA|TRBJ1-4|NA
CASSETGLGKLFF
TGTGCCAGCAGTGAGACGGGTTTGGGGAAACTGTTTTTT
>TRBV20-1|NA|TRBJ2-3|many
CSARDSRTDTQYF
TGCAGTGCTAGGGACAGCCGCACAGATACGCAGTATTTT
>TRBV4-3|NA|TRBJ1-5|few
CASSQQQGQPQHF
TGCGCCAGCAGCCAGCAACAGGGACAGCCCCAGCATTTT
>TRBV30|NA|TRBJ2-1|NA
CAWSPGLPYNEQFF
TGTGCCTGGAGTCCGGGACTGCCATACAATGAGCAGTTCTTC
>TRBV15|NA|TRBJ2-7|many
CATSRDRVPPLYF
TGTGCCACCAGCAGAGATAGGGTGCCTCCTCTGTACTTC
>TRBV5-1|TRBD2|TRBJ2-2|NA
CASSKGLAGGKTGELFF
TGCGCCAGCAGCAAGGGACTAGCGGGAGGAAAGACCGGGGAGCTGTTTTTT
>TRBV5-1|NA|TRBJ2-2|few
CASSLLAAGGLFDTGELFF
TGCGCCAGCAGCTTGCTAGCGGCTGGGGGGCTCTTTGACACCGGGGAGCTGTTTTTT
>TRBV6-6|NA|TRBJ2-3|many
CASRSGHPETQYF
TGTGCCAGCAGGTCGGGACATCCCGAGACGCAGTATTTT
>TRBV10-3|NA|TRBJ2-1|many
CAISPEGRPSYNEQFF
TGTGCCATCAGTCCGGAGGGGAGGCCCTCCTACAATGAGCAGTTCTTC
>TRBV5-1|TRBD1|TRBJ2-7|NA
CASSLAQGAGYEQYF
TGCGCCAGCAGCTTGGCCCAGGGGGCGGGCTACGAGCAGTACTTC
>TRBV20-1|NA|TRBJ1-2|many
CSARDVGRGNYGYTF
TGCAGTGCTAGAGATGTGGGGCGGGGGAACTATGGCTACACCTTC
>TRBV5-4|NA|TRBJ1-1|many
CASSFGGTRYTEAFF
TGTGCCAGCAGCTTCGGCGGGACTCGCTACACTGAAGCTTTCTTT
>TRBV12-3/TRBV12-4|TRBD1|TRBJ2-3|many
CAGGTGPSPSTDTQYF
TGTGCCGGCGGGACAGGGCCTAGTCCTAGCACAGATACGCAGTATTTT
>TRBV20-1|TRBD2|TRBJ2-1|few
CSAISGGSGNEQFF
TGCAGTGCTATCTCGGGCGGGAGTGGGAATGAGCAGTTCTTC
>TRBV5-8|NA|TRBJ2-3|NA
CASTLIRVTDTQYF
TGTGCCAGTACTCTCATCCGGGTCACAGATACGCAGTATTTT
>TRBV20-1|TRBD2|TRBJ2-7|few
CSAPRTSGNRQYF
TGCAGTGCTCCCCGGACTAGCGGGAACCGGCAGTACTTC
>TRBV7-2|TRBD1|TRBJ1-2|NA
CASSQRDRGPGYTF
TGTGCCAGCAGCCAAAGGGACAGGGGGCCCGGCTACACCTTC
>TRBV20-1|TRBD2|TRBJ2-1|once
CSAGPGLAVYEQFF
TGCAGTGCTGGACCGGGACTAGCGGTATATGAGCAGTTCTTC
>TRBV7-9|NA|TRBJ1-4|NA
CASSLAQGGAVEKLFF
TGTGCCAGCAGCTTAGCGCAGGGAGGGGCGGTCGAAAAACTGTTTTTT
>TRBV6-1|TRBD1|TRBJ1-2|NA
CASRSTGTGVNYGYTF
TGTGCCAGCAGATCCACCGGGACAGGGGTTAACTATGGCTACACCTTC
>TRBV28|NA|TRBJ2-7|NA
CASSSPGETFSYEQYF
TGTGCCAGCAGTTCCCCAGGGGAGACCTTCTCCTACGAGCAGTACTTC
>TRBV7-3|NA|TRBJ2-1|NA
CASSPSRDTVQFF
TGTGCCAGCAGCCCGTCCCGGGACACTGTGCAGTTCTTC
>TRBV20-1|NA|TRBJ2-5|NA
CSAAGNKETQYF
TGCAGTGCTGCAGGGAATAAAGAGACCCAGTACTTC